The 18 T cell receptor beta chains reported below all come from one sample, sequenced in a study of Ad26.COV2.S vaccination and SARS-CoV-2 variants. TCRdb's table, derived via immunoSEQ multiplex PCR, lists solely in-frame clones and lacks some. Of fewer than 800,000 clones listed, 89% are singletons. Treatment in this sample: around 19 received Ad26.COV2.S at low or high dose, single or two shots; five or six received placebo; per-sample allocation not given. Sampling was performed 63 days after the first vaccine or placebo injection. The sequencing used peripheral blood, collected in a trial of Ad26.COV2.S vaccine versus placebo. Receptor source: a person between 18 and 65 years old who received the Ad26.COV2.S COVID-19 vaccine or a placebo.

The genes are TRBV6-6 and TRBJ2-5, with D tentatively TRBD2 (6 bases). The CDR3 has 15 residues. Germline CDR1 and CDR2: MNHNY and SVGAGI (reference sequence). With 2 bases removed from V and 5 bases from J, the gap between germline ends came to 15 bases. DNA of the CDR3: TGTGCCAGCAGTTACCACCTCACCGGGGGTGAGACCCAGTACTTC. Translation: CASSYHLTGGETQYF.

The V call is TRBV19, the J call TRBJ1-2; D is possibly TRBD1 (5 bases). This CDR3 region has 15 residues. V was cut by 8 bases and J by 4 bases, with 20 bases left in between. The germline CDR1 and CDR2 sequences are LNHDA and SQIVND (reference sequence). The CDR3 nucleotides read TGTGCCAGTGGCCTGGCAGGGCCCCTTTCCTATGGCTACACCTTC. Translation: CASGLAGPLSYGYTF.

This chain uses TRBV7-2 with TRBJ1-1; tentatively, D is TRBD1 (5 bases). The CDR3 has 14 amino acids. Trimming shortened V by 7 bases and J by 0 bases, and 12 bases separated the two germline ends. Germline assignment: CDR1 SGHTA and CDR2 FQGNSA. CDR3 DNA: TGTGCCAGCACCCCGGGACCGATGAACACTGAAGCTTTCTTT. Amino acids: CASTPGPMNTEAFF.

Comment on this clone: Other DNA variants within this sample encode the same CDR3. V usage is TRBV18 and J usage is TRBJ2-5; D is unclear. V was trimmed by 2 bases and J by 4 bases, leaving 2 bases between them. Germline values: CDR1 KGHSH, CDR2 LQKENI. CDR3 length: 11 residues. The CDR3 sequence: CASSPGETQYF. CDR3 in DNA: TGTGCCAGCTCACCAGGAGAGACCCAGTACTTC.

The chain has TRBV30 and TRBJ2-7; the D gene could be TRBD1 or TRBD2 (6 bases each). Germline V lookup: CDR1 GTSNPN, CDR2 SVGIG (reference sequence). The length of the CDR3 is 14 residues. The ends were cut back, 5 bases at V and 1 base at J, with 15 bases in the middle. CDR3 in amino acids: CAWGRGRVSYEQYF. Written as DNA, the CDR3 is TGTGCCTGGGGCCGGGGGCGCGTGTCCTACGAGCAGTACTTC.

The chain carries TRBV7-2 and TRBJ1-5; D not resolved. This CDR3 has 15 amino acids. V shed 5 bases and J shed 3 bases, with 14 bases lying between them. Germline CDR1 and CDR2: SGHTA and FQGNSA. CDR3 amino acids: CASSPVWGDNQPQHF. CDR3 coding DNA: TGTGCCAGCAGCCCTGTGTGGGGAGACAATCAGCCCCAGCATTTT.

The rearrangement joins TRBV7-8 to TRBJ1-1; 10 bases match TRBD1. The CDR3 sequence is 14 residues long. Per germline, CDR1 SGHVS and CDR2 FQNEAQ. Trimming cost V 5 bases and J 5 bases; bases outside gene matches: 5. The CDR3, as DNA: TGTGCCAGCAGCCATCGGACAGGGGGGACTGAAGCTTTCTTT. Protein sequence: CASSHRTGGTEAFF.

V gene TRBV11-1 combines with J gene TRBJ2-3; 8 bases fit TRBD1. CDR3 size: 13 residues. Germline V gives CDR1 SGHAT, CDR2 FQDESV (reference sequence). Germline trimming cut 3 bases from V and 5 bases from J; bases unmatched to any gene: 1. The CDR3 nucleotides are TGTGCCAGCAGCTTCACAGGGGGAGATACGCAGTATTTT. Translated: CASSFTGGDTQYF.

This chain uses TRBV3-1 (or the pseudogene TRBV3-2) with TRBJ2-1; no clear D. The CDR3 extends over 11 amino acids. Trimming pared 5 bases from V and 4 bases from J, leaving 3 bases between. Germline V lookup: CDR1 LGHDT, CDR2 YNNKEL (reference sequence). CDR3 protein: CASSEYNEQFF. CDR3 DNA: TGTGCCAGCAGCGAATACAATGAGCAGTTCTTC.

The chain recombines TRBV25-1 with TRBJ1-2; TRBD1 agrees at 8 bases. Germline V gene lookup returns CDR1 MGHDK and CDR2 SYGVNS. The ends lost 4 bases at V and 4 bases at J; junction bases unmatched: 8. The CDR3 has 15 amino acids. The CDR3 is CASSVTGQGGYGYTF. The CDR3 DNA follows: TGTGCCAGCAGTGTAACCGGACAGGGCGGCTATGGCTACACCTTC.

V gene TRBV2 combines with J gene TRBJ2-7; TRBD1 aligns across 9 bases. Germline CDR1 SNHLY, CDR2 FYNNEI. The CDR3 has 13 residues. The junction had 2 bases not matched to a gene; V was cut back by 6 bases and J by 2 bases. The DNA for the CDR3 is TGTGCCAGCAGGACAGGGGGAACCTACGAGCAGTACTTC. Its translation is CASRTGGTYEQYF.

This sequence joins TRBV5-6 and TRBJ1-3; unclear D gene. The length of the CDR3 is 12 residues. Germline V gives CDR1 SGHDT, CDR2 YYEEEE. Trimming removed 1 base at V and 8 bases at J, with 7 bases between. CDR3 region: CASSLNGDTIYF. The CDR3 coding sequence is TGTGCCAGCAGCTTGAACGGCGACACCATATATTTT.

The gene calls are TRBV24-1 and TRBJ2-1; 12 bases map to TRBD2. Germline assignment: CDR1 KGHDR and CDR2 SFDVKD. Trimming took 6 bases from V and 9 from J; bases not matched to a gene: 8. The length of the CDR3 is 15 residues. DNA for the CDR3: TGTGCCACCAGTAGATCTAGCGGGGGGGTGTCTGAGCAGTTCTTC. Encoded protein: CATSRSSGGVSEQFF.

The V call is TRBV10-2, the J call TRBJ2-5; 8 nucleotides line up with TRBD2. The length of the CDR3 is 13 residues. Germline V gene data show CDR1 as WSHSY and CDR2 as SAAADI. The V gene end was trimmed by 6 bases and the J gene end by 4 bases; junction bases not matched to a gene: 4. The CDR3 sequence: CASRSAGAETQYF. CDR3 in DNA: TGCGCCAGCAGATCAGCGGGAGCAGAGACCCAGTACTTC.

In its sample, this clone was seen once. A much larger clonotype is one base distant, so this may be a read error. The sample holds other DNA sequences that translate to the same CDR3. The chain links TRBV2 to TRBJ2-7; 7 nucleotides match TRBD1. The CDR3 contains 13 residues. V was pared by 5 bases and J by 2 bases, with 3 bases of the junction left unmatched. From germline, CDR1 is SNHLY and CDR2 FYNNEI. The CDR3 here is CASSRQGAYEQYF. CDR3 bases: TGTGCCAGCAGTCGACAGGGAGCCTACGAGCAGTACTTC. Looking up the rest from reference TRBV2 and TRBJ2-7 gives the full variable domain: EPEVTQTPSHQVTQMGQEVILRCVPISNHLYFYWYRQILGQKVEFLVSFYNNEISEKSEIFDDQFSVERPDGSNFTLKIRSTKLEDSAMYFCASSRQGAYEQYFGPGTRLTVT.

This chain links TRBV9 with TRBJ2-5; 9 bases are a match to TRBD2. V trimming: 0 bases; J trimming: 1 base; junction bases outside the gene matches: 1. This CDR3 has 15 residues. From germline, CDR1 is SGDLS and CDR2 YYNGEE. The CDR3 region is CASSVVAGVQETQYF. CDR3 coding DNA: TGTGCCAGCAGCGTAGTAGCGGGGGTCCAAGAGACCCAGTACTTC.

The chain is built from TRBV18 and TRBJ1-1; D not certain. Germline V lookup: CDR1 KGHSH, CDR2 LQKENI. The CDR3 spans 12 residues. The germline V and J ends were trimmed by 4 bases and 1 base, with 4 bases remaining between them. The CDR3 is CASSRQNTEAFF. CDR3 bases: TGTGCCAGCTCACGACAGAACACTGAAGCTTTCTTT.

This chain joins TRBV2 and TRBJ2-3; D may be TRBD2 (5 bases). The CDR3 is 13 residues long. The V end was cut by 6 bases, the J end by 1 base, with 8 bases between. Per the germline V gene, CDR1 is SNHLY and CDR2 is FYNNEI. The CDR3 nucleotides are TGTGCCAGCAGGGTAGCGCGCACAGATACGCAGTATTTT. Encoded protein: CASRVARTDTQYF.